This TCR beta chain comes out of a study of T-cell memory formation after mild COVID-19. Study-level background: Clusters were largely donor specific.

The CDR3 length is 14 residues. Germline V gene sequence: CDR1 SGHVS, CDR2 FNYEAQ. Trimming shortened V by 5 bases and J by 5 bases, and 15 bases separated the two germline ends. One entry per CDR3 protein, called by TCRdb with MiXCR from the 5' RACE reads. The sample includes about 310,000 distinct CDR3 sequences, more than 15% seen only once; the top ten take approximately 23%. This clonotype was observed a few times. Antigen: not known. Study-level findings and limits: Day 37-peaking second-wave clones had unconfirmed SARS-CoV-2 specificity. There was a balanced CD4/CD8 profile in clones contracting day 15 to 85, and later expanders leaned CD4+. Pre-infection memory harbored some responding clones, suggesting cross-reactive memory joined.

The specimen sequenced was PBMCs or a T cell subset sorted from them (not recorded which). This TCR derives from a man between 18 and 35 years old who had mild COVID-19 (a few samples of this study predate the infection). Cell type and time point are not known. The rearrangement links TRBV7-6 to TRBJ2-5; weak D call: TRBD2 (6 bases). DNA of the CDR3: TGTGCCAGCAGCCGAGGGACTGTCCGGGAGACCCAGTACTTC. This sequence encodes CASSRGTVRETQYF. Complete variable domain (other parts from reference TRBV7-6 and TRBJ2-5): GAGVSQSPRYKVTKRGQDVALRCDPISGHVSLYWYRQALGQGPEFLTYFNYEAQQDKSGLPNDRFSAERPEGSISTLTIQRTEQRDSAMYRCASSRGTVRETQYFGPGTRLLVL.